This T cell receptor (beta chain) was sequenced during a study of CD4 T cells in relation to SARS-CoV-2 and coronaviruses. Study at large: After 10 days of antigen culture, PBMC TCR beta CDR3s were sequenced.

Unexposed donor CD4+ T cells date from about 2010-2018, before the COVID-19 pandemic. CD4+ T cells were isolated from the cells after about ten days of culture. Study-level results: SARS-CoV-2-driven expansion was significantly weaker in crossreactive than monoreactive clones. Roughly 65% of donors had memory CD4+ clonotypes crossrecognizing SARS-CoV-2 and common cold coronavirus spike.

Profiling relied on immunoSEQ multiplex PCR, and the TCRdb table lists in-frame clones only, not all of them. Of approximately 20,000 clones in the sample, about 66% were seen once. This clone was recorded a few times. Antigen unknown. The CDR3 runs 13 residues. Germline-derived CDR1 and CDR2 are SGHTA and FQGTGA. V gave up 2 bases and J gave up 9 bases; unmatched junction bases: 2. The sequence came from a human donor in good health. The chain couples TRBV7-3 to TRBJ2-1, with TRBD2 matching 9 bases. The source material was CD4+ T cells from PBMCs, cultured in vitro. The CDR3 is CASSLGAGGEQFF. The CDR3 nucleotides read TGTGCCAGCAGCTTAGGAGCGGGAGGTGAGCAGTTCTTC.